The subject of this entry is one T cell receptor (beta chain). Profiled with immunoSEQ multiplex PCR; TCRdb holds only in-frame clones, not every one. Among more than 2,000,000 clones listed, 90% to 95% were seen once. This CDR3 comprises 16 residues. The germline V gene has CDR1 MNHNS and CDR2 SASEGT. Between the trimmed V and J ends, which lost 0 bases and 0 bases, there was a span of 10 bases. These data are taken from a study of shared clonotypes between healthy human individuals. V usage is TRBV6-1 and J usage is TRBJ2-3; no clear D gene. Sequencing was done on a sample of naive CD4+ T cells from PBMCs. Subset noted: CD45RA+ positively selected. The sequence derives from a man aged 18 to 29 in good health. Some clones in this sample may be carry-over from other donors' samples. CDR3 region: CASSEAPGASTDTQYF. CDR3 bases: TGTGCCAGCAGTGAAGCCCCAGGCGCGAGCACAGATACGCAGTATTTT.